This T cell receptor (beta chain) was captured in a study of blood T cell repertoires in COVID-19. Methods used by the authors: Amplification of reference gene primers was used by the study to estimate nucleated cell counts. Repertoires were generated with immunoSEQ multiplex PCR, while TCRdb's copy carries only in-frame clones and drops some. The V and J calls and clone size come from that table; D and trimming were worked out from the DNA. The data show around 170,000 clones, about 90% seen once. Trimming at V came to 9 bases and at J to 6 bases, leaving 10 bases not matched to a gene. Germline lookup yields CDR1 MNHEY and CDR2 SMNVEV (reference sequence). This CDR3 is built from 13 residues. This clone was seen a few times.

The J gene is TRBJ2-7, the V gene TRBV27; 8 nucleotides align to TRBD2. This receptor was identified in a woman in her 70s with acute or convalescent COVID-19. Sequencing was performed on peripheral blood. For the CDR3, the DNA is TGTGCCAGTCAAGCGGGAGTAGCGTCCGAGCAGTACTTC. This translates into CASQAGVASEQYF.